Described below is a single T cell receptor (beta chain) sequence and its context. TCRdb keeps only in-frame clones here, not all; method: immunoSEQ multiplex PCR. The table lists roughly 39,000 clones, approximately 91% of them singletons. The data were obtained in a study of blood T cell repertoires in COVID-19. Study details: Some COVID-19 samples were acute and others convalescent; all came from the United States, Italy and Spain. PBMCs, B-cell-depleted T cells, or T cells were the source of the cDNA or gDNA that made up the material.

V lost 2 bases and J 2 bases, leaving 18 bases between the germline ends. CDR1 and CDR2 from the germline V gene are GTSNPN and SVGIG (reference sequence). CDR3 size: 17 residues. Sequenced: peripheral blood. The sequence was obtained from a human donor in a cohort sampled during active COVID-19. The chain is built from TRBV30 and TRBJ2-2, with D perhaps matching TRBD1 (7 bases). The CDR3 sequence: CAWSSQGGSFNTGELFF. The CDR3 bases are TGTGCCTGGAGTTCCCAGGGGGGATCATTCAACACCGGGGAGCTGTTTTTT.